This T cell receptor beta chain stems from a study of shared clonotypes between healthy human individuals. Using immunoSEQ multiplex PCR, the repertoire was profiled, and TCRdb retains in-frame clones only, with some absent. The sample includes about 2.2 million clones, around 93% of them seen just once. Positively selected for CCR7, the CD45RO-negative cells used as naive CD8 cells excluded terminally differentiated effector memory CD45RA+ cells. Donors were healthy HIV-negative adults without recently reported acute infections or vaccinations. Donors were Caucasian adults residing in Nashville, Tennessee, USA. The V end lost 6 bases, the J end lost 4 bases, and 18 bases lay between the germline ends. Germline V CDR1 and CDR2: MNHEY, SMNVEV (reference sequence). The CDR3 runs 15 residues.

The clonotype originates from a man younger than 35 in good health. Some clones in this sample may be carry-over from other donors' samples. The V and J genes are TRBV27 and TRBJ1-2; possibly TRBD1 for D (5 bases). Sequencing was performed on naive CD8+ T cells from PBMCs. The CDR3 here is CASRTGVQRGYGYTF. The CDR3, as DNA: TGTGCCAGCAGGACCGGAGTGCAGAGGGGCTATGGCTACACCTTC.